This paragraph reports one TCR beta chain. Its antigen is currently unknown. Generated by immunoSEQ multiplex PCR, the TCRdb table keeps only in-frame clones and is missing some. The sample has around 2,100,000 clones; about 94% are singletons. The length of the CDR3 is 19 residues. Germline CDR1 KGHSH, CDR2 LQKENI. The V gene lost 6 bases and the J gene lost 4 bases, with 30 bases spanning the gap. This sample was included in a study of shared clonotypes between healthy human individuals. General observations from the study: It was expected that sequencing depth would affect clonotype sharing among donors. Sample collection involved blood only; tissue repertoires are likely different.

Positive CCR7 selection of CD45RO-negative cells yielded the naive CD8 cells, and terminally differentiated effector memory CD45RA+ cells were excluded. There were no recent acute infections or vaccinations among the donors, who were healthy HIV-negative adults. Adults of Caucasian background living in Nashville, Tennessee made up all donors. This receptor was obtained from a man aged 18 to 30 in good health. The rearrangement joins TRBV18 to TRBJ2-5; TRBD1 might be the D (6 bases). Sample: naive CD8+ T cells sorted from blood. CDR3 sequence (DNA): TGTGCCAGCTCCCCGACAGGACGGCTCCTCGGGGAACCTTTAGAGACCCAGTACTTC. It codes for CASSPTGRLLGEPLETQYF.